This T cell receptor beta chain was observed in a study of T cell responses to AZD1222 COVID-19 vaccine. Points from the study as a whole: White British donors predominated, females outnumbered males, and clonal diversity was possibly underestimated.

This CDR3 has 13 residues. Germline trimming cut 5 bases from V and 6 bases from J; bases unmatched to any gene: 7. Germline CDR1 reads GTSNPN; CDR2 reads SVGIG (reference sequence). The assay was immunoSEQ multiplex PCR, and TCRdb's table has in-frame clones only and misses some. Among about 150,000 clones, 90% were seen once, and the ten largest hold approximately 1.5%. This clone appeared a few times. Its antigen is not known. The study pooled second doses at about 4 or about 12 weeks. The material was peripheral blood, obtained 28 days after the second AZD1222 dose. The clonotype was recovered from an adult who received the AZD1222 COVID-19 vaccine. The chain joins TRBV30 to TRBJ1-3; the match to TRBD1 covers 7 bases. CDR3 sequence: CAWRTGQQNTIYF. CDR3 nucleotide sequence: TGTGCCTGGCGGACGGGACAGCAAAACACCATATATTTT.